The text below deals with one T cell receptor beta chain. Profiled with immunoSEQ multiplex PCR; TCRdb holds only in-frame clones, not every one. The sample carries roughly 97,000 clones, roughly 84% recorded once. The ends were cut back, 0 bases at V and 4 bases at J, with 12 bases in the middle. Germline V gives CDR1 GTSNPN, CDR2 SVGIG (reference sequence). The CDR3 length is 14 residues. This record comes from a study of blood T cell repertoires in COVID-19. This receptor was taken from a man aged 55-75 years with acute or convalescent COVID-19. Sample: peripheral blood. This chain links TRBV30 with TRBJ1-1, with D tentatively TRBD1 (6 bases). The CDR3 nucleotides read TGTGCCTGGAGTGTCTGGGGGCATGGCACTGAAGCTTTCTTT. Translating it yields CAWSVWGHGTEAFF.